The clone carrying this T cell receptor beta chain was seen ten or more times. The antigen is not known. V lost 1 base, J lost 0 bases, and 3 bases stayed unmatched. The CDR3 spans 15 residues. Per the germline V gene, CDR1 is DFQATT and CDR2 is SNEGSKA (reference sequence). This record comes from a study of CD8 T cells in ankylosing spondylitis. TCRdb independently ran MiXCR on the 5' RACE reads; one entry per CDR3 protein. Here the sample spans over 95,000 distinct CDR3 sequences, 7.5% to 9% being singletons. Broader study findings: What appeared characteristic of ankylosing spondylitis blood was a TCR beta motif of eight highly homologous variants.

This TCR was sampled from a male donor with ankylosing spondylitis or in good health (not recorded which). The sample consisted of blood, either unsorted or a sorted T cell fraction (not recorded which). The gene calls are TRBV20-1 and TRBJ2-4, with 7 positions matching TRBD1. Here the CDR3 reads CSARATGIAKNIQYF. CDR3 in DNA: TGCAGTGCTAGAGCGACAGGGATAGCCAAAAACATTCAGTACTTC.